The 8 T cell receptor beta chains given below trace back to one sample, sequenced in a study of identical twins. From the 5' RACE reads, TCRdb called clonotypes with MiXCR, one entry per CDR3 protein. The sample has just under 650,000 distinct CDR3 sequences, roughly 7.2% seen once. This sample was also put to use in a study of yellow fever vaccine responses in identical twins.

The sequencing sample was made of PBMCs. Receptors were obtained from a woman between 18 and 29 years old in good health.

This clonotype came up many times. This chain connects TRBV12-3 or TRBV12-4 to TRBJ1-4, with TRBD1 identical over 10 bases. This CDR3 is 15 amino acids long. V dropped 5 bases and J dropped 8; count of bases not matched to a gene: 8. The CDR3 coding sequence is TGTGCCAGCAGTCCCTTGACAGGGGGCTTCGAAAAACTGTTTTTT. This translates into CASSPLTGGFEKLFF.

This clonotype has ten or more counts. The CDR3 coding sequence is TGTGCCAGCAGTTTCGACCGTGTGGAGGGGGCCCGTGAGCCCCAGCATTTT. Translated: CASSFDRVEGAREPQHF. The rearrangement uses TRBV6-5 and TRBJ1-5, with 7 bases matching TRBD1. V shed 4 bases and J 8 bases; nucleotides not matched to a gene: 17. The CDR3 length is 17 residues. Germline V gives CDR1 MNHEY, CDR2 SVGAGI.

This sequence joins TRBV11-2 and TRBJ2-3, with TRBD2 matching over 7 bases. Germline assignment: CDR1 SGHAT and CDR2 FQNNGV. V lost 1 base and J lost 4; bases outside the gene matches: 5. This CDR3 is 15 amino acids long. CDR3 region: CASSLGGRAADTQYF. The CDR3 bases are TGTGCCAGCAGCTTAGGAGGGAGGGCCGCAGATACGCAGTATTTT.

There are many counts of this clonotype. This chain links TRBV12-3 or TRBV12-4 with TRBJ2-1, with TRBD2 matching over 10 bases. After removal of 5 bases from V and 7 bases from J, the junction contained 5 bases not matched to a gene. The CDR3 runs 14 residues. The CDR3 DNA reads as TGTGCCAGCAGTCCGGGACTAGCGATGAATGAGCAGTTCTTC. Residues: CASSPGLAMNEQFF.

The chain carries TRBV6-5 and TRBJ1-1; D possibly corresponds to TRBD1 (5 bases). CDR3 length: 13 amino acids. V was pared by 0 bases and J by 9 bases, with 11 bases between. Germline V gene sequence: CDR1 MNHEY, CDR2 SVGAGI. This CDR3 reads CASSYSPDTKAFF. The CDR3, as DNA: TGTGCCAGCAGTTACTCCCCGGACACGAAAGCTTTCTTT.

The V call is TRBV27, the J call TRBJ2-5; D may be TRBD1 (5 bases). Germline V gives CDR1 MNHEY, CDR2 SMNVEV (reference sequence). This CDR3 region has 12 residues. V was trimmed by 7 bases and J by 7 bases, leaving 13 bases between them. DNA for the CDR3: TGTGCCAGCACTCCCGACAGAGTGACCCAGTACTTC. Protein: CASTPDRVTQYF.

The V and J genes are TRBV6-1 and TRBJ2-1; D is undetermined. V was cut by 5 bases and J by 5 bases, with 16 bases left in between. The CDR3 loop spans 15 amino acids. Germline assignment: CDR1 MNHNS and CDR2 SASEGT. CDR3: CASSPTTSAHNEQFF. CDR3 in DNA: TGTGCCAGCAGTCCTACTACGTCCGCGCACAATGAGCAGTTCTTC.

This clonotype showed up many times. The chain links TRBV11-2 to TRBJ2-1; D is undetermined. There are 15 residues in the CDR3. CDR1 SGHAT and CDR2 FQNNGV come from the germline V gene. Trimming took 4 bases from V and 0 from J, leaving 10 bases between them. CDR3 protein: CASSSRHDSYNEQFF. The CDR3 coding sequence is TGTGCCAGCAGCTCTCGACACGACTCCTACAATGAGCAGTTCTTC.